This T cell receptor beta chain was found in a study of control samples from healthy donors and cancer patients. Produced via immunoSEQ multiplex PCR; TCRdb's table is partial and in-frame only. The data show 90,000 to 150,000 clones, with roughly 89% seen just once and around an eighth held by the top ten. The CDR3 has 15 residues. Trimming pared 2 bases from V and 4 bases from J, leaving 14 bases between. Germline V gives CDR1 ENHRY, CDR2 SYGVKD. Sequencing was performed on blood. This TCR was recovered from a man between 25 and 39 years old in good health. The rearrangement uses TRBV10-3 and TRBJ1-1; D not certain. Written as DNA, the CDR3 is TGTGCCATCAGTGAGATAGGGAGGTCGACCACTGAAGCTTTCTTT. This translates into CAISEIGRSTTEAFF.